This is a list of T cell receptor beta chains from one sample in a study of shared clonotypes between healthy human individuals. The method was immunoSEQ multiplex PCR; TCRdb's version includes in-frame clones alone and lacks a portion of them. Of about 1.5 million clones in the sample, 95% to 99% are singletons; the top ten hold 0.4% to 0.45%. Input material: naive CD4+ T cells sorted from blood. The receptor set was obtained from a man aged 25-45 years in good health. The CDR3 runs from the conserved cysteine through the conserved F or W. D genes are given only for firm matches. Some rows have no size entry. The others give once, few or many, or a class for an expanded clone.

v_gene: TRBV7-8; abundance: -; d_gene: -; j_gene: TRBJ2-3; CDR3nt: TGTGCCAGCAGCTACACGACAGGCACAGATACGCAGTATTTT; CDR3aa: CASSYTTGTDTQYF
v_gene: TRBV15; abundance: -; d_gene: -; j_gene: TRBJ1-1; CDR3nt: TGTGCCACCAGCAGAGTACAAGCCACTGAAGCTTTCTTT; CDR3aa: CATSRVQATEAFF
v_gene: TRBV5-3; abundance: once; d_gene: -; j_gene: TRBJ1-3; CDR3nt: TGTGCCAGCAGCTCCAGGGTGGGAAACACCATATATTTT; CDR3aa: CASSSRVGNTIYF
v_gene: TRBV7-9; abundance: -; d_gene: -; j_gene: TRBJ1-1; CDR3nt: TGTGCCAGCAGCCCCCCGAGTAAGATGAACACTGAAGCTTTCTTT; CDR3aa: CASSPPSKMNTEAFF
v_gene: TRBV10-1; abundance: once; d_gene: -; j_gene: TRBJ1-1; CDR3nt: TGCGCCAGCAGTGAGATCTTAGTACCGGCTTTCTTT; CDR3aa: CASSEILVPAFF
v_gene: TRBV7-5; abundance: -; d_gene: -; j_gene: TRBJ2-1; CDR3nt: TGTGTCAGAAGCTTATTTTGGTTGTACAATGAGCAGTTCTTC; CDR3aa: CVRSLFWLYNEQFF
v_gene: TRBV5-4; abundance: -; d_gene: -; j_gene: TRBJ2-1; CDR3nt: TGTGCCAGCAGCTTGTGGCTGCAAACCTCGCGGGGAAATGAGCAGTTCTTC; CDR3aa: CASSLWLQTSRGNEQFF
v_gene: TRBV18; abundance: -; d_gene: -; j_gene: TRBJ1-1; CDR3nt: TGTGCCAGCTCACCAGGTCAGGGATATATGAACACTGAAGCTTTCTTT; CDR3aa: CASSPGQGYMNTEAFF
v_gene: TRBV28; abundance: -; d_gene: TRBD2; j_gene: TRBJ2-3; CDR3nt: TGTGCCAGCAACCTAGCCGGGACTATCGCAGATACGCAGTATTTT; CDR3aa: CASNLAGTIADTQYF
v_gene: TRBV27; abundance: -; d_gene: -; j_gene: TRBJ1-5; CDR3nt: TGTGCCAGCAGTTTACTCAAGGCGGGACGGGGCAATCAGCCCCAGCATTTT; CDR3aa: CASSLLKAGRGNQPQHF
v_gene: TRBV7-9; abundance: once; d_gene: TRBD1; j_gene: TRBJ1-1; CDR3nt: TGTGCCAGTGGAACTGACAGGGTTGATTTCTTT; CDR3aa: CASGTDRVDFF
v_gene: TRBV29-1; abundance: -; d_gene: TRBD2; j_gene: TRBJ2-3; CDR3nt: TGCAGCGGTAGCGGGAGGGCGGATACGCAGTATTTT; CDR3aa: CSGSGRADTQYF
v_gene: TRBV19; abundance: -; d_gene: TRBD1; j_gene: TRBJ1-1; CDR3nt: TGTGCCAGTAGTATCGTACAGGGGAGCACTGAAGCTTTCTTT; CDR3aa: CASSIVQGSTEAFF
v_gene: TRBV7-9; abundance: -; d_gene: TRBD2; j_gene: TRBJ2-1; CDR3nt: TGTGCCAGCATCATACAGGGTCTCCTAGCGGGAGAGGGTGAGCAGTTCTTC; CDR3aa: CASIIQGLLAGEGEQFF
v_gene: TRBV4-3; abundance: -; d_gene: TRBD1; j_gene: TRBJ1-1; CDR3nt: TGCGCCAGCAGCCAAGATAGACAGGGGACGAACACTGAAGCTTTCTTT; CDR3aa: CASSQDRQGTNTEAFF